The 24 T cell receptor beta chains presented below share a single source sample, sequenced in a study of control samples from healthy donors and cancer patients. Method: immunoSEQ multiplex PCR; TCRdb's copy keeps in-frame clones and lacks some. The sample holds some 100,000 clones, around 89% seen once. Sequencing was done on a sample of blood. All receptors come from a man aged 25 to 45 in good health.

The rearrangement links TRBV5-4 to TRBJ2-3, with D perhaps TRBD1 or TRBD2 (5 bases each). V lost 3 bases, J lost 5 bases, and 25 bases lay in between. The CDR3 runs 18 residues. The germline gives CDR1 SGHNT, CDR2 YYREEE (reference sequence). The CDR3 sequence: CASSSLGTDLPSGDTQYF. The CDR3 DNA follows: TGTGCCAGCAGCTCTCTCGGGACGGACCTCCCTTCTGGAGATACGCAGTATTTT. Combining the CDR3 with reference TRBV5-4 and TRBJ2-3 gives the whole variable domain ETGVTQSPTHLIKTRGQQVTLRCSSQSGHNTVSWYQQALGQGPQFIFQYYREEENGRGNFPPRFSGLQFPNYSSELNVNALELDDSALYLCASSSLGTDLPSGDTQYFGPGTRLTVL.

This clone was seen just once. The chain links TRBV28 to TRBJ1-1, with D maybe TRBD1 (5 bases). Germline V CDR1 and CDR2: MDHEN, SYDVKM. The V and J ends lost 6 bases and 4 bases respectively, with 21 bases between them. This CDR3 contains 16 residues. The CDR3 loop reads CASSGGDYSGATEAFF. The CDR3 coding sequence is TGTGCCAGCAGCGGAGGGGATTACTCGGGTGCCACTGAAGCTTTCTTT.

The V and J genes are TRBV4-3 and TRBJ2-4; D gene unclear. In germline, CDR1 is LGHNA, CDR2 YSLEER. This CDR3 is 14 amino acids long. The V gene lost 6 bases and the J gene lost 0 bases, with 9 bases spanning the gap. CDR3 sequence (DNA): TGCGCCAGCAGTTTGGACCTAGCCAAAAACATTCAGTACTTC. Protein: CASSLDLAKNIQYF.

The rearrangement links TRBV9 to TRBJ2-3; D is possibly TRBD1 (5 bases). CDR3 size: 15 residues. V dropped 0 bases and J dropped 5 bases, with 13 bases sitting between them. Looked up from germline, CDR1 is SGDLS and CDR2 is YYNGEE. The CDR3 here is CASSVAPDSIDTQYF. The CDR3 DNA reads as TGTGCCAGCAGCGTAGCTCCCGACAGTATAGATACGCAGTATTTT.

This chain connects TRBV24-1 to TRBJ2-3; 11 bases agree with TRBD2. Germline V gene lookup returns CDR1 KGHDR and CDR2 SFDVKD. This CDR3 is 17 amino acids long. J gave up 5 bases and V 1 base, and 7 bases lay outside the gene matches. The CDR3 spells CATSDFWSSGGRDTQYF. Written as DNA, the CDR3 is TGTGCCACCAGTGATTTCTGGTCTAGCGGGGGGCGAGATACGCAGTATTTT.

This clone was observed a single time. Written as DNA, the CDR3 is TGTGCCAGCAGTGCTGGGGGGCGAGGAACTGAAGCTTTCTTT. It specifies CASSAGGRGTEAFF. V is TRBV2 and J is TRBJ1-1; D perhaps matches TRBD1 (6 bases). V lost 4 bases, J lost 5 bases, and 14 bases lay in between. In germline, CDR1 is SNHLY, CDR2 FYNNEI. This CDR3 spans 14 amino acids.

V is TRBV5-5 and J is TRBJ2-7; 7 nucleotides align to TRBD2. The CDR3 extends over 14 amino acids. CDR1 SGHKS and CDR2 YYEKEE come from the germline V gene (reference sequence). V trimming: 0 bases; J trimming: 5 bases; junction bases outside the gene matches: 5. This CDR3 reads CASSLEAGYDEQYF. CDR3 nucleotides: TGTGCCAGCAGCTTGGAAGCGGGGTACGACGAGCAGTACTTC.

This clone has just one count. The gene calls are TRBV15 and TRBJ1-4; 7 bases agree with TRBD1. V gave up 2 bases and J gave up 6 bases; unmatched junction bases: 6. CDR3 length: 15 amino acids. CDR1 and CDR2 (germline): LNHNV, YYDKDF (reference sequence). The CDR3 nucleotides read TGTGCCACCAGCAGAAGTCGAACAGGGGATGAAAAACTGTTTTTT. Translating gives CATSRSRTGDEKLFF.

V usage is TRBV29-1 and J usage is TRBJ1-2; D might be TRBD1 (5 bases). Germline CDR1 is SQVTM and CDR2 is ANQGSEA. The CDR3 is 13 residues long. V was trimmed by 3 bases and J by 5 bases, leaving 13 bases between them. The CDR3 is CSVEMGDRYGYTF. The CDR3 DNA sequence: TGCAGCGTTGAGATGGGAGACAGATATGGCTACACCTTC.

The rearrangement joins TRBV30 to TRBJ2-1; the D gene is possibly TRBD2 (6 bases). V was trimmed by 2 bases and J by 4 bases, leaving 15 bases between them. Per germline, CDR1 GTSNPN and CDR2 SVGIG (reference sequence). The CDR3 has 15 residues. CDR3 in DNA: TGTGCCTGGAGTCGGGGGAGAGTCCTTTACAATGAGCAGTTCTTC. Its protein product is CAWSRGRVLYNEQFF.

This clone appeared a few times. V is TRBV5-1 and J is TRBJ2-7; D remains unclear. V was trimmed by 1 base and J by 2 bases, leaving 1 base between them. The CDR3 consists of 11 residues. Germline V gene data show CDR1 as SGHRS and CDR2 as YFSETQ. The CDR3 loop is CASSLTYEQYV. CDR3 DNA sequence: TGCGCCAGCAGCTTGACCTACGAGCAGTACGTC.

The V gene is TRBV14, the J gene TRBJ2-1, with D maybe TRBD1 (6 bases). CDR3 size: 15 residues. V shed 0 bases and J shed 10 bases, with 16 bases lying between them. CDR1 is SGHDN and CDR2 is FVKESK in the germline V gene. Written as DNA, the CDR3 is TGTGCCAGCAGCCAAGATCGGATAGGGGGACGGGAGCAGTTCTTC. Amino acids: CASSQDRIGGREQFF. The complete variable domain, with remaining parts taken from reference TRBV14 and TRBJ2-1, reads EAGVTQFPSHSVIEKGQTVTLRCDPISGHDNLYWYRRVMGKEIKFLLHFVKESKQDESGMPNNRFLAERTGGTYSTLKVQPAELEDSGVYFCASSQDRIGGREQFFGPGTRLTVL.

This clone was observed a single time. V and J are TRBV25-1 and TRBJ2-5, with 9 bases fitting TRBD1. With 3 bases clipped from V and 6 bases from J, the junction kept 8 bases outside the gene matches. The germline gives CDR1 MGHDK, CDR2 SYGVNS. The CDR3 length is 15 residues. The CDR3 here is CASSEGTGFVKTQYF. The CDR3 region has the DNA TGTGCCAGCAGTGAGGGGACAGGGTTCGTTAAGACCCAGTACTTC.

This clone has just a few counts. The chain carries TRBV7-9 and TRBJ1-4, with 7 bases that match TRBD1. The CDR3 is 13 amino acids. V lost 8 bases and J lost 8; bases outside the gene matches: 8. The germline gives CDR1 SEHNR, CDR2 FQNEAQ (reference sequence). This CDR3 reads CASLGDSGEKLFF. The DNA for the CDR3 is TGTGCCAGCCTAGGGGACAGTGGGGAAAAACTGTTTTTT. The full variable domain, its missing parts supplied by reference TRBV7-9 and TRBJ1-4, is DTGVSQNPRHKITKRGQNVTFRCDPISEHNRLYWYRQTLGQGPEFLTYFQNEAQLEKSRLLSDRFSAERPKGSFSTLEIQRTEQGDSAMYLCASLGDSGEKLFFGSGTQLSVL.

This clone was counted only a few times. This rearrangement joins TRBV3-1 (or the pseudogene TRBV3-2) to TRBJ2-2; TRBD1 or TRBD2 may be the D gene (6 bases each). The CDR3 spans 17 residues. V dropped 0 bases and J dropped 6 bases, with 17 bases sitting between them. Germline V gives CDR1 LGHDT, CDR2 YNNKEL (reference sequence). The CDR3 reads CASSQELGGARPGELFF. The CDR3 bases are TGTGCCAGCAGCCAAGAATTGGGGGGCGCAAGACCCGGGGAGCTGTTTTTT.

The chain has TRBV9 and TRBJ2-3, with TRBD2 matching over 8 bases. Per the germline V gene, CDR1 is SGDLS and CDR2 is YYNGEE. CDR3 length: 16 residues. J gave up 1 base and V 0 bases, and 4 bases lay outside the gene matches. CDR3 DNA: TGTGCCAGCAGCGTAGGCAGCGGGGGCCGCACAGATACGCAGTATTTT. Translating it yields CASSVGSGGRTDTQYF.

The chain employs TRBV27 and TRBJ1-2; D unresolved. Per the germline V gene, CDR1 is MNHEY and CDR2 is SMNVEV (reference sequence). The CDR3 runs to 13 residues. V was cut by 6 bases and J by 3 bases, with 11 bases left in between. CDR3 region: CASRRVNYYGYTF. In DNA form, the CDR3 reads TGTGCCAGCAGGAGAGTGAATTACTATGGCTACACCTTC.

The rearrangement links TRBV9 to TRBJ2-4; D might be TRBD1 or TRBD2, each matching 5 bases. The germline CDR1 and CDR2 sequences are SGDLS and YYNGEE. V lost 4 bases to trimming and J lost 0 bases, with 11 bases between them. The CDR3 runs 15 residues. CDR3 sequence reads: CASSTSGTAKNIQYF. In DNA form, the CDR3 reads TGTGCCAGCAGCACCTCCGGGACAGCCAAAAACATTCAGTACTTC.

The chain carries TRBV20-1 and TRBJ1-1; D is perhaps TRBD1 (5 bases). Trimming removed 3 bases from V and 7 bases from J, with 21 bases in between. The length of the CDR3 is 15 residues. The germline gives CDR1 DFQATT, CDR2 SNEGSKA (reference sequence). The CDR3 here is CSASWGSATDDEAFF. CDR3 nucleotide sequence: TGCAGTGCTAGTTGGGGGTCAGCCACAGATGATGAAGCTTTCTTT.

The chain links TRBV27 to TRBJ2-1; D ambiguous. CDR3 length equals 14 residues. Germline V lookup: CDR1 MNHEY, CDR2 SMNVEV (reference sequence). The V and J ends lost 6 bases and 0 bases respectively, with 9 bases between them. The CDR3 bases are TGTGCCAGCAGGGGCCCGAGCTCCTACAATGAGCAGTTCTTC. Encoded protein: CASRGPSSYNEQFF.

The genes are TRBV3-1 (or the pseudogene TRBV3-2) and TRBJ2-1; D not certain. CDR3 size: 15 residues. Germline V gene data show CDR1 as LGHDT and CDR2 as YNNKEL (reference sequence). V shed 0 bases and J shed 7 bases, with 13 bases lying between them. CDR3 nucleotide sequence: TGTGCCAGCAGCCAAGAGGGCATCCGGTTGAATGAGCAGTTCTTC. Encoded protein: CASSQEGIRLNEQFF.

This chain uses TRBV6-5 with TRBJ2-2; tentatively, D is TRBD1 (6 bases). V was cut by 6 bases and J by 2 bases, with 13 bases left in between. CDR1 and CDR2 from the germline V gene are MNHEY and SVGAGI. The length of the CDR3 is 15 residues. CDR3: CASRTGIPNTGELFF. The CDR3 DNA follows: TGTGCCAGCAGGACAGGCATTCCAAACACCGGGGAGCTGTTTTTT.

This rearrangement joins TRBV7-9 to TRBJ1-6; 12 bases align to TRBD1. Trimming took 6 bases from V and 11 from J; bases not matched to a gene: 11. CDR1 is SEHNR, CDR2 FQNEAQ, per germline (reference sequence). This CDR3 region has 16 residues. The CDR3, as DNA: TGTGCCAGCAGTCATACCGGGACAGGGGGCGGGGCACCCCTCCACTTT. This sequence encodes CASSHTGTGGGAPLHF.

This clone was observed once. J is TRBJ1-1 and V is TRBV10-3; D not certain. From germline, CDR1 is ENHRY and CDR2 SYGVKD. Trimming took 7 bases from V and 1 from J, leaving 10 bases between them. CDR3 length: 13 residues. CDR3 protein: CAITKDENTEAFF. For the CDR3, the DNA is TGTGCCATCACCAAGGACGAGAACACTGAAGCTTTCTTT.